The clone carrying this T cell receptor (beta chain) came up once. The sample originates from a study of graft-versus-host responses after intestinal transplantation. Trimming took off 1 base at V and 5 bases at J, with 11 bases between the two ends. The CDR3 spans 13 residues. Germline CDR1 SQVTM, CDR2 ANQGSEA. The method was immunoSEQ multiplex PCR; TCRdb's version includes in-frame clones alone and lacks a portion of them. The sample shows under 100,000 clones, 80% to 95% of them seen only once. The chain combines TRBV29-1 with TRBJ2-5; D is unclear. The TCR was taken from a human patient who received an intestinal transplant, so some T cells may come from the graft donor. The sample consisted of PBMCs, taken roughly 410 days after intestinal transplant. The CDR3 DNA is TGCAGCGTTGAAGCCCCAGGCCGGGAGACCCAGTACTTC. It translates to CSVEAPGRETQYF.